This entry concerns a single T cell receptor (beta chain). An end of the junction differs from the germline gene, which may be a read error. The treatment was: randomized to nivolumab then ipilimumab (arm A) or the reverse (arm B). This sample was included in a study of sequential checkpoint blockade in melanoma. In the study overall: Both treatment sequences were followed by maintenance nivolumab.

Germline-derived CDR1 and CDR2 are SGDLS and YYNGEE. The CDR3 is 17 residues long. Assay: immunoSEQ multiplex PCR; the TCRdb copy retains only in-frame clones and omits some. The table shows 20,000 to 25,000 clones, with approximately 81% occurring only once. This chain joins TRBV9 and TRBJ2-1; the match to TRBD2 covers 10 bases. The TCR was taken from a human donor with melanoma. The sample consisted of CD8+ T cells sorted from blood (inferred from file names), taken from a patient given nivolumab and ipilimumab in sequence. For the CDR3, the DNA is TGTGCCAGCAGCGTAGGGCCCCCAAAGCGGGAGGGCCCCGCTTTGGTCTTC. Translating it yields CASSVGPPKREGPALVF.